The 13 T cell receptor beta chains below come from one sample, sequenced in a study of cytomegalovirus exposure and HLA in healthy donors. Researchers ran the PCR with 60 Vbeta and 13 Jbeta primers. Libraries were prepared by immunoSEQ multiplex PCR; TCRdb keeps only in-frame clonotypes and omits some of them. Among approximately 150,000 clones listed, about 80% were seen once. The sequenced sample consisted of PBMCs. The receptors shown here come from a man between 40 and 49 years old in good health and CMV-seronegative.

The chain employs TRBV28 and TRBJ2-1, with 7 bases aligning to TRBD1. The CDR3 loop spans 15 amino acids. Per the germline V gene, CDR1 is MDHEN and CDR2 is SYDVKM. V lost 6 bases and J lost 4; bases outside the gene matches: 9. The chain's CDR3 is CASRYRDRLYNEQFF. The CDR3 DNA follows: TGTGCCAGCAGATACCGGGACAGATTATACAATGAGCAGTTCTTC. Based on the CDR3 plus reference TRBV28 and TRBJ2-1, the full variable domain is DVKVTQSSRYLVKRTGEKVFLECVQDMDHENMFWYRQDPGLGLRLIYFSYDVKMKEKGDIPEGYSVSREKKERFSLILESASTNQTSMYLCASRYRDRLYNEQFFGPGTRLTVL.

This clone has a handful of counts. V is TRBV6-5 and J is TRBJ1-2, with D unresolved. CDR3 length: 15 amino acids. V gave up 2 bases and J gave up 4 bases, with 14 bases separating them. The V gene's germline CDR1 is MNHEY and CDR2 SVGAGI. The CDR3 bases are TGTGCCAGCAGTTACCTCGGACGAGGAGGCTATGGCTACACCTTC. Amino acids: CASSYLGRGGYGYTF.

The chain has TRBV28 and TRBJ1-3, with D hard to call. The V gene lost 4 bases and the J gene lost 8 bases, with 6 bases spanning the gap. The CDR3 extends over 11 amino acids. Germline loops: CDR1 MDHEN, CDR2 SYDVKM. CDR3 residues: CASSYRDTIYF. The CDR3 region has the DNA TGTGCCAGCAGTTACCGGGACACCATATATTTT.

J is TRBJ2-5 and V is TRBV19; TRBD2 agrees at 8 bases. V lost 8 bases, J lost 5 bases, and 10 bases stayed unmatched. In germline, CDR1 is LNHDA, CDR2 SQIVND (reference sequence). The CDR3 is 14 amino acids. CDR3 nucleotides: TGTGCCAGTCGACGAGCGGGAGCACGGGAGACCCAGTACTTC. Translated, it gives CASRRAGARETQYF. The full variable domain, its missing parts supplied by reference TRBV19 and TRBJ2-5, is DGGITQSPKYLFRKEGQNVTLSCEQNLNHDAMYWYRQDPGQGLRLIYYSQIVNDFQKGDIAEGYSVSREKKESFPLTVTSAQKNPTAFYLCASRRAGARETQYFGPGTRLLVL.

This clone was counted only a few times. The chain uses TRBV11-2 and TRBJ2-7; the D is unclear. Trimming removed 2 bases at V and 3 bases at J, with 14 bases between. Germline loops: CDR1 SGHAT, CDR2 FQNNGV. This CDR3 spans 15 amino acids. CDR3 in amino acids: CASSLHLTANYEQYV. In DNA, the CDR3 is TGTGCCAGCAGCTTACATCTGACCGCCAACTACGAGCAGTACGTC.

This chain links TRBV5-1 with TRBJ2-2; tentative D call: TRBD1 (6 bases). V shed 5 bases and J shed 3 bases, with 17 bases lying between them. The CDR3 contains 16 residues. The germline gives CDR1 SGHRS, CDR2 YFSETQ. This chain's CDR3 is CASRLQGGRDTGELFF. The CDR3 DNA reads as TGCGCCAGCAGGTTACAGGGTGGACGGGACACCGGGGAGCTGTTTTTT.

This clone was seen a handful of times. The chain employs TRBV6-1 and TRBJ1-1, with D perhaps matching TRBD1 (5 bases). Germline loops: CDR1 MNHNS, CDR2 SASEGT. The CDR3 is 14 amino acids. V was cut by 5 bases and J by 5 bases, with 15 bases left in between. Here the CDR3 reads CASSPSNAGTEAFF. CDR3 bases: TGTGCCAGCAGTCCGTCAAATGCAGGGACTGAAGCTTTCTTT.

The sample holds a few counts of this clone. This chain links TRBV29-1 with TRBJ2-7; D is possibly TRBD2 (6 bases). The CDR3 contains 11 residues. V lost 7 bases to trimming and J lost 9 bases, with 16 bases between them. Looked up from germline, CDR1 is SQVTM and CDR2 is ANQGSEA. The CDR3 DNA reads as TGCAGCGGCCCACCTGGGGGGTGGCAGTACTTC. Translation: CSGPPGGWQYF.

V is TRBV10-3 and J is TRBJ2-1; 10 nucleotides match TRBD2. This CDR3 is 14 amino acids long. Germline V gives CDR1 ENHRY, CDR2 SYGVKD. Trimming cost V 10 bases and J 7 bases; bases outside gene matches: 10. The CDR3 here is CATNSGLAPNEQFF. The CDR3 DNA is TGTGCCACTAACTCGGGACTAGCGCCAAATGAGCAGTTCTTC.

CDR3 region: CASARQETQYF. The DNA of the CDR3 is TGTGCTAGTGCCAGACAAGAGACCCAGTACTTC. V and J are TRBV12-5 and TRBJ2-5; no firm D call. V lost 7 bases and J lost 2, with 5 bases in between. CDR3 length equals 11 residues. CDR1 is LGHNT and CDR2 is FRNRAP in the germline V gene.

This rearrangement joins TRBV7-8 to TRBJ1-2; 11 bases map to TRBD1. The germline V gene encodes CDR1 SGHVS and CDR2 FQNEAQ. The CDR3 runs to 16 residues. Trimming at V came to 3 bases and at J to 2 bases, leaving 5 bases not matched to a gene. CDR3 sequence reads: CASSLVGQGVNYGYTF. DNA for the CDR3: TGTGCCAGCAGCTTGGTGGGACAGGGGGTAAACTATGGCTACACCTTC.

The V call is TRBV5-6, the J call TRBJ1-1; 8 bases align to TRBD1. CDR1 is SGHDT and CDR2 is YYEEEE in the germline V gene. The CDR3 runs 15 residues. V dropped 4 bases and J dropped 4; count of bases not matched to a gene: 9. The CDR3 bases are TGTGCCAGCAGCACCCCAAGGACAGGGAGCACTGAAGCTTTCTTT. Translated, it gives CASSTPRTGSTEAFF.

The J gene is TRBJ2-6, the V gene TRBV11-2, with 10 bases identical to TRBD1. The junction had 3 bases not matched to a gene; V was cut back by 6 bases and J by 4 bases. The CDR3 length is 15 residues. Per the germline V gene, CDR1 is SGHAT and CDR2 is FQNNGV. The CDR3 region is CASRTGGSGANVLTF. The CDR3 DNA sequence: TGTGCCAGCAGGACAGGGGGCTCGGGGGCCAACGTCCTGACTTTC.